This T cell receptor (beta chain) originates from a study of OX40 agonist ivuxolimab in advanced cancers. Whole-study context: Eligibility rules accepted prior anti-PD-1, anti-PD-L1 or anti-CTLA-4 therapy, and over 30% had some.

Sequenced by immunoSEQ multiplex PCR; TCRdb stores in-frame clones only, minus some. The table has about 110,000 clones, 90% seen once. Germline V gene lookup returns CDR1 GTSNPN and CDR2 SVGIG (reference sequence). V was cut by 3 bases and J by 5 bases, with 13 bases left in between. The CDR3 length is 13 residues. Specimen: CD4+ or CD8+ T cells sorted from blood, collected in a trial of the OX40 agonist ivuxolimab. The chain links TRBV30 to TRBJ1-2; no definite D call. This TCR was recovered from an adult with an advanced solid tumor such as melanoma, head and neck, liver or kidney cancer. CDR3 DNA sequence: TGTGCCTGGAGCCTCTACCGTCTTTATGGCTACACCTTC. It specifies CAWSLYRLYGYTF. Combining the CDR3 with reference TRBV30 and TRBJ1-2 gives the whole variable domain SQTIHQWPATLVQPVGSPLSLECTVEGTSNPNLYWYRQAAGRGLQLLFYSVGIGQISSEVPQNLSASRPQDRQFILSSKKLLLSDSGFYLCAWSLYRLYGYTFGSGTRLTVV.